This TCR beta chain appears in the sequencing data of a study of blood T cell repertoires in COVID-19. Background on the study: Samples representing acute and convalescent COVID-19 were sourced from the United States, Italy and Spain. PBMCs, B-cell-depleted T cells, or T cells were the source of the cDNA or gDNA that made up the material.

The data were produced by immunoSEQ multiplex PCR, yet TCRdb's version contains in-frame clones alone and is incomplete. The table has about 86,000 clones, over 70% seen once. This CDR3 has 12 amino acids. Per germline, CDR1 SNHLY and CDR2 FYNNEI. V was clipped by 6 bases and J by 6 bases, with 10 bases between them. The sequence derives from a human donor in a cohort sampled during active COVID-19. The chain uses TRBV2 and TRBJ2-3; D is undetermined. The sample consisted of peripheral blood. CDR3 in DNA: TGTGCCAGCAGGCTAGGTGGGGATACGCAGTATTTT. As protein: CASRLGGDTQYF.